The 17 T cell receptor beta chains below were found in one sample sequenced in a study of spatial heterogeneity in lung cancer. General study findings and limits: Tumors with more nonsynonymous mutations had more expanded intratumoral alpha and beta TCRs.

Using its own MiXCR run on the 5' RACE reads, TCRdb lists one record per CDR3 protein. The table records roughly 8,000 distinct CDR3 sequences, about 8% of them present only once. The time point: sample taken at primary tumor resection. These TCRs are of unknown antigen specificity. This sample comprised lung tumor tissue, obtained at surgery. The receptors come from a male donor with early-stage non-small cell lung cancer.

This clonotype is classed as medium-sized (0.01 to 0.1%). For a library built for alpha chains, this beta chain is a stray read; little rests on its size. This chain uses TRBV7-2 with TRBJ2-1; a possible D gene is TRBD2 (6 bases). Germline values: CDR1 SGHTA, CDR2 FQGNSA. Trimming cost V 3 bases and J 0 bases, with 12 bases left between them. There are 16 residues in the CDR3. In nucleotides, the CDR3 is TGTGCCAGCAGCTTCCGTGGGCGGGACTCCTACAATGAGCAGTTCTTC. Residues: CASSFRGRDSYNEQFF.

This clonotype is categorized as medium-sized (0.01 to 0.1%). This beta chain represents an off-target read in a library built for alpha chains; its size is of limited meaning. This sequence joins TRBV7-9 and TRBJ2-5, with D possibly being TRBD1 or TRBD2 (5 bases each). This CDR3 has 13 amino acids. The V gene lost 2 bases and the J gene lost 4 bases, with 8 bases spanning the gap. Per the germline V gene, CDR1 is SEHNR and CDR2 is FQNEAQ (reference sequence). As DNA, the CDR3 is TGTGCCAGCAGCTTACAAGGGACAGAGACCCAGTACTTC. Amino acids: CASSLQGTETQYF.

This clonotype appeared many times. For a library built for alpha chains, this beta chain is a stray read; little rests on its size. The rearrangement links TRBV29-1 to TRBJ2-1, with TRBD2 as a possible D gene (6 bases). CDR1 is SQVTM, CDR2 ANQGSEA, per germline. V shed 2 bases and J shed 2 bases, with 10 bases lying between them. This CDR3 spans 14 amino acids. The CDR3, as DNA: TGCAGCGTTGAACTTAGCGGCACCTACAATGAGCAGTTCTTC. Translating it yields CSVELSGTYNEQFF.

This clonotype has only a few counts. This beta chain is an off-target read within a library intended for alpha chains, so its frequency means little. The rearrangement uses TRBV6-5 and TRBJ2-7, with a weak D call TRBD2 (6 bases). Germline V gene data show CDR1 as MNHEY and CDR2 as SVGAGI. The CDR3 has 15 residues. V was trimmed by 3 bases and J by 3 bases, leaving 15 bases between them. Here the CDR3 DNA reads TGTGCCAGCAGTTATAGTCCCCAGGGAGGCTACGAGCAGTACTTC. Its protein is CASSYSPQGGYEQYF.

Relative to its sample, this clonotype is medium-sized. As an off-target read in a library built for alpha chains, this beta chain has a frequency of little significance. CDR3 coding DNA: TGCGCCAGCAGCTTCGGAGCGGCCACAGATACGCAGTATTTT. Its protein is CASSFGAATDTQYF. The chain couples TRBV5-1 to TRBJ2-3; tentative D call: TRBD2 (5 bases). The germline CDR1 and CDR2 sequences are SGHRS and YFSETQ. V was pared by 2 bases and J by 2 bases, with 9 bases between. This CDR3 contains 14 residues.

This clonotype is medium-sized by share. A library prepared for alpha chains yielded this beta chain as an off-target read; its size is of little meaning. CDR3 amino acids: CASSLGGDGYEQYF. The DNA of the CDR3 is TGTGCCAGCAGCTTAGGGGGCGACGGCTACGAGCAGTACTTC. The chain combines TRBV7-9 with TRBJ2-7; tentatively, D is TRBD1 (5 bases). The CDR3 contains 14 residues. Trimming stripped 1 base from V and 3 bases from J, with 10 bases between. Germline CDR1 SEHNR, CDR2 FQNEAQ (reference sequence).

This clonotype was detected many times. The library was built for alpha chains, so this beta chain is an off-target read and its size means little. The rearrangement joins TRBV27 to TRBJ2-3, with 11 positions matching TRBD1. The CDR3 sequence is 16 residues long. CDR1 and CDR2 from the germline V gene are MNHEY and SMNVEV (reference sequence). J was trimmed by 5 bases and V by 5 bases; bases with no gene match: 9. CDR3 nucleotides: TGTGCCAGCAGTCTTACAACCGGGACAGGGGGAGATACGCAGTATTTT. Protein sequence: CASSLTTGTGGDTQYF.

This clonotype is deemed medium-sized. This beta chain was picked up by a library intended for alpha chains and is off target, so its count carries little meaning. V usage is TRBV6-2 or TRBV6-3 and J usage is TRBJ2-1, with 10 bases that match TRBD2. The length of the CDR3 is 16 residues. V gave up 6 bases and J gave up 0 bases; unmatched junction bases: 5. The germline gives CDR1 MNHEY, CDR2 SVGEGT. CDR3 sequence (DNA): TGTGCCAGCAGCAGACCTAGCGGGAGCTCCTACAATGAGCAGTTCTTC. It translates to CASSRPSGSSYNEQFF.

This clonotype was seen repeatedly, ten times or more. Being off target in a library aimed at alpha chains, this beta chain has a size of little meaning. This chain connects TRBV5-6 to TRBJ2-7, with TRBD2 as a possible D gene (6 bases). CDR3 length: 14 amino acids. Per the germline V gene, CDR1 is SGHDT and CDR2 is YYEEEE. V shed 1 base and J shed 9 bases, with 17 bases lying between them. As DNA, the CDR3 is TGTGCCAGCAGCTTGAGGGCGGGGAAGGAGGTGCAGTACTTC. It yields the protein CASSLRAGKEVQYF.

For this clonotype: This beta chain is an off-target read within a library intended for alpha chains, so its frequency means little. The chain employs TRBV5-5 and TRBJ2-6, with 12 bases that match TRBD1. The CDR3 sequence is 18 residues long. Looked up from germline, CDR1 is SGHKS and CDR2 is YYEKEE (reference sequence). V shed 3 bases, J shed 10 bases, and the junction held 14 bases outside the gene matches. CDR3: CASSSTKSGTGGLNVLTF. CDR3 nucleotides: TGTGCCAGCAGCTCGACCAAGTCCGGGACAGGGGGCCTGAACGTCCTGACTTTC.

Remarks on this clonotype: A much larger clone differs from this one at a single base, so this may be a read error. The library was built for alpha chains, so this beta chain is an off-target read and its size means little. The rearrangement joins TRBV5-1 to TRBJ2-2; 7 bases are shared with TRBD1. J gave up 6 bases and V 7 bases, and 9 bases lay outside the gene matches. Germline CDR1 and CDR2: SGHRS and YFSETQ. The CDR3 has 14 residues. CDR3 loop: CASQQGLDAGELFF. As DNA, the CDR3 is TGCGCCAGCCAACAGGGGCTCGACGCCGGGGAGCTGTTTTTT.

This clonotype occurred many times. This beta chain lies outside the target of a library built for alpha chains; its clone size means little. The DNA of the CDR3 is TGCGCCAGCAGCTTGGGGGGGATGGACTCCTACGAGCAGTACTTC. Translation gives CASSLGGMDSYEQYF. The chain has TRBV5-1 and TRBJ2-7, with D possibly called TRBD1 or TRBD2 (5 bases each). CDR1 SGHRS and CDR2 YFSETQ come from the germline V gene. CDR3 size: 15 residues. V was clipped by 0 bases and J by 0 bases, with 10 bases between them.

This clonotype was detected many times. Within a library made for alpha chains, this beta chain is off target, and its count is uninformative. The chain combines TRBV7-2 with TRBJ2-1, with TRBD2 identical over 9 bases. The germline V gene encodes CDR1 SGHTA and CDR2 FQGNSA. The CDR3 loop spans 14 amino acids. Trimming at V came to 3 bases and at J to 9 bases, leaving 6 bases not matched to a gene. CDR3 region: CASSLRAGGLEQFF. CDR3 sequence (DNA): TGTGCCAGCAGCTTGCGAGCGGGAGGTCTTGAGCAGTTCTTC.

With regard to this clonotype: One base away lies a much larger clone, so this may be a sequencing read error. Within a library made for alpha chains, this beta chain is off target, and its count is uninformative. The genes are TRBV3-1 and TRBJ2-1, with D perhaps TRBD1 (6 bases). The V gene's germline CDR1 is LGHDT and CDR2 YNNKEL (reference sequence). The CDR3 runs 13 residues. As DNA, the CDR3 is TGTGCCAGCAACCAACAGGGCTACAATGAGCAGATCTTC. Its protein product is CASNQQGYNEQIF.

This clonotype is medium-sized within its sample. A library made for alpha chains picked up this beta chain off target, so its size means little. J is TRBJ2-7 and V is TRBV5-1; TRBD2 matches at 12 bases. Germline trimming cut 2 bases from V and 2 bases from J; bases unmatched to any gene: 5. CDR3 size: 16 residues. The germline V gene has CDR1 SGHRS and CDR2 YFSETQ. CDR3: CASSFFRTSGAYEQYF. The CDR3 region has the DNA TGCGCCAGCAGCTTCTTTCGGACTAGCGGGGCCTACGAGCAGTACTTC.

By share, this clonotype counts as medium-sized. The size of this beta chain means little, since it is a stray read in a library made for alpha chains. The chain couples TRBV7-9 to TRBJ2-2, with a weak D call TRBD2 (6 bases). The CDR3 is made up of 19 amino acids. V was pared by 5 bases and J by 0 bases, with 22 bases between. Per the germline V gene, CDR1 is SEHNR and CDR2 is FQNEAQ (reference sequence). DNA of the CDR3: TGTGCCAGCAGCGACCAGATCCCCGGGACTTACGCGAACACCGGGGAGCTGTTTTTT. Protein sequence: CASSDQIPGTYANTGELFF.

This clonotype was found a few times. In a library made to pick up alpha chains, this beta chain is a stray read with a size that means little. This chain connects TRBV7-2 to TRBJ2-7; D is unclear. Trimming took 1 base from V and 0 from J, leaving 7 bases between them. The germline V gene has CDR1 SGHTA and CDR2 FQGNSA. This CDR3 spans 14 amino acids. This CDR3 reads CASSLGQHSYEQYF. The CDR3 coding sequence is TGTGCCAGCAGCTTAGGGCAGCACTCCTACGAGCAGTACTTC.